This T cell receptor beta chain comes out of a study of blood T cell repertoires in COVID-19. This clone was recorded only once. As handled by the study authors: How many nucleated cells were present was estimated from reference gene primer amplification. Method: immunoSEQ multiplex PCR; TCRdb's copy keeps in-frame clones and lacks some. The V and J calls and the clone size are those of that table, but D and trimming were determined from the DNA. The sample carries 100,000 to 150,000 clones, 60% to 85% recorded once. This receptor was taken from a man between 65 and 85 years old with acute or convalescent COVID-19. The sequenced sample consisted of peripheral blood.

CDR3 nucleotide sequence: TGTGCCAGCGCCGGAGGGCAGACCCAGTACTTC. This sequence encodes CASAGGQTQYF. The chain joins TRBV12-3 or TRBV12-4 to TRBJ2-5, with D possibly matching TRBD2 (6 bases). The CDR3 sequence is 11 residues long. V lost 8 bases and J 6 bases, leaving 10 bases between the germline ends.